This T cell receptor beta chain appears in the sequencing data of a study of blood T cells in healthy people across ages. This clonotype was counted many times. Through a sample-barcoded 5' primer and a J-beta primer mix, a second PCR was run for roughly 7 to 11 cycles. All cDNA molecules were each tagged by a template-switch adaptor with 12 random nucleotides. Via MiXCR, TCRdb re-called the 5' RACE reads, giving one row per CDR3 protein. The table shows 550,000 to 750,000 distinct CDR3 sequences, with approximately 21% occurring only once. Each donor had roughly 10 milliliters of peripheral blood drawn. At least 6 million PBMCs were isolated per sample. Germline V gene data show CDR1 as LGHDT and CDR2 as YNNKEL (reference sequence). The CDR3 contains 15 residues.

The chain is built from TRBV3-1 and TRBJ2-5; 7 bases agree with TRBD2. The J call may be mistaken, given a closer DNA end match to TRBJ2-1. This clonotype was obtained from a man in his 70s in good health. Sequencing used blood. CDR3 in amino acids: CASSQFQGLVNEQFF. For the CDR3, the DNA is TGTGCCAGCAGCCAATTTCAAGGACTAGTCAATGAGCAGTTCTTC.